This T cell receptor beta chain was captured by sequencing in a study of cytomegalovirus exposure and HLA in healthy donors (dated by TCRdb to about 2017). About the full investigation: An earlier analysis of about 530 of the donors reported under 300 Gb of sequence data and some 110 million unique TCR beta sequences obtained from about 179 million T cells. An early release that covered fewer than 800 HLA-typed donors contained about 300 gigabases of sequencing data and around 85 million unique TCR sequences. Among the roughly 400 genotyped donors, around 81% belonged to the genetic ancestry cluster associated with self-reported Caucasian donors. The study aimed to test whether signatures of past pathogen exposure could be identified by cataloging public T cell receptors. The study used immunosequencing to profile the T cell repertoires of 666 subjects and linked those repertoires to cytomegalovirus serostatus. Along with the approximately 700-subject first cohort, a separate validation cohort of 120 different subjects was used. High-throughput TCR immunosequencing, statistical association of individual TCRs with disease status, and machine learning were combined to predict cytomegalovirus infection status. A later analysis re-examined previously published TCR beta repertoires from roughly 720 donors and added high-resolution HLA genotyping to investigate patterns of TCR occurrence. In the later analysis, no new phenotypic data were used to find candidate immune exposures; instead, reliance was placed on TCR beta sequences and their occurrence across donors. An earlier analysis of several hundred of the donors used high-throughput TCR beta sequencing to judge whether each TCR beta V gene segment behaved as functional or pseudogenic. Donor age, sex, ethnicity and CMV serostatus were compiled together with the repertoire data. A later genetic analysis took genome-wide SNP genotypes for about three fifths of the roughly 670 donors and used that subset as a discovery cohort. All discovery cohort repertoires had been generated on a single sequencing platform. HLA typing covered class I and class II loci at four-digit resolution. The number of donors typed differed by locus, with roughly 629-640 for A, B, C, DRB1 and DQB1, around 500 for DQA1, 606 for DPA1, and some 470 for DPB1. Because of strong linkage in the cohort, roughly five DR-DQ haplotypes were treated as single units for association and clustering. Across 398 genotyped donors of the cohort, an average of 235,054 unique TCR beta nucleotide sequences per donor were sequenced, and 15% to 20% of those sequences were non-productive.

The cohort was made up of 666 healthy bone marrow donors. At the time of sampling, every cohort member was nominally healthy, though immune exposures that went unrecorded were likely present. The donor tested CMV seronegative and was one of the 352 seronegative cohort members. Each donor provided a peripheral blood sample, and peripheral blood mononuclear cells were used for TCR beta sequencing. The Qiagen DNeasy Blood Extraction Kit was used to extract genomic DNA from the blood cell samples. V is cut by 5 bases and J by 1 base, and the space between the germline ends is 16 bases. CDR1 LNHDA and CDR2 SQIVND are derived from the germline V gene (reference sequence). Counted from cysteine to phenylalanine, this CDR3 has 16 amino acids. Only CDR3 DNA remains: 48 bases, in frame from the first base. The library relied on the immunoSEQ multiplex PCR assay. The multiplex PCR relied on a mix of 60 forward primers for TCR Vbeta segments and 13 reverse primers for TCR Jbeta segments. Amplification of the CDR3 region of rearranged TCR beta genes was performed with a multiplex PCR assay on genomic DNA. On the Illumina HiSeq System, the amplified TCR beta libraries were sequenced as 87-base-pair reads. Regarding the original processing steps: A later analysis tallied roughly 78 million unique TCR beta chains across the 660 or so repertoires, and 10 million to 11 million of those chains were shared by two or more donors. To remove PCR and sequencing errors, raw reads were error-corrected and collapsed into unique sequences using a nearest-neighbor algorithm that merged closely related sequences. To assign V, D and J gene segments, CDR3 sequences were aligned to IMGT reference sequences. For a sequence to be retained, at least a six-nucleotide match to both a V gene segment and a J gene segment was required. Rearrangements were called productive when the CDR3 lacked stop codons and stayed in frame with V and J; all others were non-productive. Following IMGT convention, CDR3 was defined as the stretch from the second conserved V-encoded cysteine to the conserved J-encoded phenylalanine. The earlier analysis of approximately 590 of the donors excluded any sequence lacking an unambiguous match to a single V gene segment. In an earlier analysis of about 590 of the donors, a V segment was called functional when productive rearrangements were above 56.7%, and segregating when the standard deviation between donors exceeded 5%. A statistical classification framework was built for diagnosing cytomegalovirus status from the catalog of TCR beta chain sequences. In a later analysis, TCR nucleotide sequences were compared against IMGT/GENE-DB human TR gene sequences so that V and J genes could be assigned. A later analysis assigned CDR3 sequences and most-parsimonious VDJ recombination scenarios with the TCRdist pipeline. In a later analysis, each TCR beta chain was defined by its CDR3 amino acid sequence together with its V-gene family, and reads without a unique V-gene family were excluded. As a way to deal with suspected cross-contamination and a sequencing artifact, a later analysis dropped over 550 nucleotide sequences that were highly shared and had low generation probability. A later analysis calculated a clonal expansion index for each public chain from normalized within-repertoire ranks of inferred template counts. In a later analysis, generation probabilities were computed using a VDJ recombination model fitted to out-of-frame rearrangements, and the results were checked against IGoR. In a later analysis, hypergeometric tests were used to score TCR-TCR, TCR-HLA and TCR-CMV co-occurrence, with a repertoire-size bias correction applied to TCR pairs. In a later analysis, false discovery rates were estimated by permuting HLA or CMV assignments 20 times. In a later analysis, co-occurring TCRs were grouped using DBSCAN, with TCRdist sequence similarity added in when clustering inside HLA-allele-positive subsets. For co-occurrence clustering, repertoires with fewer than 30,000 or more than 120,000 public chains were excluded, along with five repertoires with anomalous nucleotide sharing. TCRdb carries this immuneACCESS record with in-frame sequences only. Its versions omit some clonotypes, under half of them owing to an unresolved V gene in the studies checked, with the rest unexplained. The DNA was the basis for D and trimming; V, J and clone size are from that table. The table of this sample itemizes approximately 190,000 clones. In total, the top ten clones hold roughly 0.7% of the sample.

Overall study outcomes, separate from this receptor: Because the 87-base-pair reads could not distinguish some IMGT-functional V segments, including TRBV6-2 and TRBV6-3, those segments were excluded. Linkage disequilibrium might explain the correlated functional status among segregating V segments, but an unknown experimental factor could not be ruled out. A later genetic analysis associated a missense DCLRE1C variant with V-gene and J-gene trimming of TCR beta chains, and an independent cohort replicated the association. Sequencing depth was assumed to be roughly uniform across donors in the presence/absence analyses, though that assumption may not hold. The authors suggested that the approach could potentially be generalized to other disease states and immunological phenotypes. Because HLA typing was missing for some donors at each locus, association tests included only the typed subset. The study gave a list of 150 to 200 TCR beta chains associated with cytomegalovirus. According to a later analysis, TCR association rates differed among HLA loci, with DRB1 alleles showing the most associated TCRs and HLA-C alleles showing the fewest. A later genetic analysis reported fewer N-insertions in productive TCRs among donors in an Asian-associated ancestry cluster than the approximately 700-donor mean. A further reported finding was that TCR beta sequences accurately predicted the HLA-A and HLA-B alleles for most subjects in the first cohort. A later analysis reported that several top co-occurrence clusters appeared linked to parvovirus B19, influenza, CMV and Epstein-Barr virus. In vitro tests confirmed that a few of the cytomegalovirus-associated TCR beta chains recognize cytomegalovirus antigens. In a later analysis, HLA-associated TCR beta chains were found to be more clonally expanded and to have lower generation probabilities than equally common non-associated chains. While some public TCRs were present in many individuals, most TCR sequences turned up only very rarely across donors. The sequencing pipeline was judged likely to have produced a cluster of highly shared sequence variants as a technical artifact. When HLA alleles, especially DR and DQ, strongly co-occurred, TCR associations were difficult to assign to individual alleles. In both the original and validation cohorts, the classifier was reported to diagnose cytomegalovirus status with high specificity and sensitivity. CMV serostatus was the only immune exposure information available for the cohort. Only TCR beta chains were sequenced in this cohort, and the absence of alpha or paired-chain data limited detectable features. A later analysis found that most CMV-associated TCR beta chains appeared HLA-restricted, with HLA associations seemingly driven largely by CMV exposure. Broadly in line with IMGT annotations, most TCR beta V segments showed up in productive rearrangements about 90% or about 30% of the time in an earlier analysis of several hundred of the donors. Approximately 18 rarely observed V segments, including chromosome 9 orphons, were excluded from the earlier analysis of a few hundred of the donors because counts were too low. Specific HLA alleles were associated with 15,000 to 20,000 TCR beta sequences at a false discovery rate of 0.05 in a later analysis.

On this clone: What this receptor recognizes is not known.

The sequenced material came from PBMCs. This TCR came from a boy between 10 and 17 years old in good health and CMV-seronegative. Recombination joined TRBV19 with TRBJ2-3; TRBD2 is a weak D gene call, 6 bases matching. This receptor has the CDR3 CASSPGLGLGTDTQYF. The DNA sequence reads TGTGCCAGTAGTCCGGGACTCGGGCTCGGCACAGATACGCAGTATTTT.